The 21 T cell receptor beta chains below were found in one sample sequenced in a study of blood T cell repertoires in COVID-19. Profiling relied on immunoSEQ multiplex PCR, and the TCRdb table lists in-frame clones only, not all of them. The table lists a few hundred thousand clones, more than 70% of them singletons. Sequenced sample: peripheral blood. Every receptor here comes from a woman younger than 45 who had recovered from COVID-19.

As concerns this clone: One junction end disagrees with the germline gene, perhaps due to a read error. CDR3 residues: CASSQERTSGLIF. CDR3 in DNA: TGCGCCAGCAGCCAAGAACGGACCTCAGGGCTTATCTTT. V usage is TRBV4-1 and J usage is TRBJ1-1; a possible D gene is TRBD1 (5 bases). The CDR3 length is 13 residues. Germline V CDR1 and CDR2: MGHRA, YSYEKL.

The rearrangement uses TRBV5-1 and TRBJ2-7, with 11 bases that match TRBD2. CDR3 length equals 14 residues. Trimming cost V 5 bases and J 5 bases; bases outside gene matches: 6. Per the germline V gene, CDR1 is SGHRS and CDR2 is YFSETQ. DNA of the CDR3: TGCGCCAGCAGTGTAGCGGGGGGGCCTGACGAGCAGTACTTC. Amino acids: CASSVAGGPDEQYF.

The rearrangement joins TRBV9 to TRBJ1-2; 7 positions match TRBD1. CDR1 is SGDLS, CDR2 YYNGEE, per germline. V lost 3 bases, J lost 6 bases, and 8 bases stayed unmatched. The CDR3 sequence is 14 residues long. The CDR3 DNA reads TGTGCCAGCAGCGCGTTCACAGGGGACCATGGCTACACCTTC. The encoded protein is CASSAFTGDHGYTF.

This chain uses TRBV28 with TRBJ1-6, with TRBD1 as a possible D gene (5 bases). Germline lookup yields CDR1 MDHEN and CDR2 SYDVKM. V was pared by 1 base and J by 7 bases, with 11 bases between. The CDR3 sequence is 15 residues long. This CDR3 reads CASSLYRGGNSPLHF. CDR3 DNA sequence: TGTGCCAGCAGTTTATACCGGGGGGGGAATTCACCCCTCCACTTT.

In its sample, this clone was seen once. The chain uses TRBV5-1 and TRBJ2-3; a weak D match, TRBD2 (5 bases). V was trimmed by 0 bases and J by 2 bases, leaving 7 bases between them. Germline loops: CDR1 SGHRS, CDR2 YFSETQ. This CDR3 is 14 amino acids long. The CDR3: CASSLGTLTDTQYF. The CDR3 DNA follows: TGCGCCAGCAGCTTGGGGACTCTCACAGATACGCAGTATTTT.

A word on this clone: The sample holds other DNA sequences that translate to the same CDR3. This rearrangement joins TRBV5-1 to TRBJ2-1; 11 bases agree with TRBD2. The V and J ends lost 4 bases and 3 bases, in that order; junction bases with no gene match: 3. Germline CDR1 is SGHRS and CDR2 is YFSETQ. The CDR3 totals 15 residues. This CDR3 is CASSLGLADYNEQFF. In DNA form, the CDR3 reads TGCGCCAGCAGCCTGGGACTAGCGGACTACAATGAGCAGTTCTTC.

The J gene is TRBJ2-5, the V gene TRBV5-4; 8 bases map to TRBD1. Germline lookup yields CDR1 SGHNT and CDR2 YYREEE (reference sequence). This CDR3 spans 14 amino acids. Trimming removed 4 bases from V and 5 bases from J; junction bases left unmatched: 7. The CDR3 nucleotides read TGTGCCAGCAGCGGGGACAGGCAGGCGGAGACCCAGTACTTC. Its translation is CASSGDRQAETQYF.

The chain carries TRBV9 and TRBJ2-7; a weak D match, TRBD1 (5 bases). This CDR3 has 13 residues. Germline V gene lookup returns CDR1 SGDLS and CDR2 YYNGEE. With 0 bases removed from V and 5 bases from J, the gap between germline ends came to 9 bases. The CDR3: CASSVALGHEQYF. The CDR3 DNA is TGTGCCAGCAGCGTAGCTCTGGGGCACGAGCAGTACTTC. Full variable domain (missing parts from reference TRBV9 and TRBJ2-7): DSGVTQTPKHLITATGQRVTLRCSPRSGDLSVYWYQQSLDQGLQFLIQYYNGEERAKGNILERFSAQQFPDLHSELNLSSLELGDSALYFCASSVALGHEQYFGPGTRLTVT.

DNA of the CDR3: TGCGCCAGCAGCTTGGACAGCCATGGGACTGAAGCTTTCTTT. It codes for CASSLDSHGTEAFF. The genes are TRBV5-1 and TRBJ1-1; no definite D call. Germline lookup yields CDR1 SGHRS and CDR2 YFSETQ. The CDR3 totals 14 residues. The germline V and J ends were trimmed by 0 bases and 5 bases, with 11 bases remaining between them.

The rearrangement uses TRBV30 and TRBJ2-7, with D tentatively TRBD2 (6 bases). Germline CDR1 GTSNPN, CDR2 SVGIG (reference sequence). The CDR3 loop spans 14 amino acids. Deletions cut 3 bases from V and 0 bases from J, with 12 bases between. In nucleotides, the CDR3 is TGTGCCTGGAGGCGGGACCTGAGCTCCTACGAGCAGTACTTC. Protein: CAWRRDLSSYEQYF.

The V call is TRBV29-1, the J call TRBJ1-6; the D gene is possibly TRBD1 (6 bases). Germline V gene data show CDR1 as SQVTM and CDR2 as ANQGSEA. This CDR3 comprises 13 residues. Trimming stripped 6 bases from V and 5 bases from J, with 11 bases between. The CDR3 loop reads CSVQTGNNSPLHF. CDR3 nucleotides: TGCAGCGTCCAGACAGGAAATAATTCACCCCTCCACTTT.

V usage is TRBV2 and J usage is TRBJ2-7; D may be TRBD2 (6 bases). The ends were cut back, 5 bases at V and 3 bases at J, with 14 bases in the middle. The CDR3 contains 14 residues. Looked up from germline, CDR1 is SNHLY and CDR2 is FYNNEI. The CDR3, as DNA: TGTGCCAGCAGTATCGGGACTTCTAACTACGAGCAGTACTTC. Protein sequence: CASSIGTSNYEQYF.

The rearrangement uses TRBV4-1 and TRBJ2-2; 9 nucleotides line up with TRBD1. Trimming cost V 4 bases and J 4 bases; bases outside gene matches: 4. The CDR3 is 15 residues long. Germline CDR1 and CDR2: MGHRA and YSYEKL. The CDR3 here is CASSLGQGSTGELFF. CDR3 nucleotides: TGCGCCAGCAGCCTGGGACAGGGCTCCACCGGGGAGCTGTTTTTT.

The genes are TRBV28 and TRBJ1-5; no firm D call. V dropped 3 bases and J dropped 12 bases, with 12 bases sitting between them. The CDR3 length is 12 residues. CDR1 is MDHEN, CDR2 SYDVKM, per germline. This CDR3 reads CASSFIPRVQHF. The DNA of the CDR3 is TGTGCCAGCAGTTTTATACCCCGGGTCCAGCATTTT.

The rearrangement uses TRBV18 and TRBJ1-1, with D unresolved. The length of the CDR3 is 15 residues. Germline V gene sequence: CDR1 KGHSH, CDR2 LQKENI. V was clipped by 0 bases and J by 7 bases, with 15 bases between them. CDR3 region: CASSPPAWAQDEAFF. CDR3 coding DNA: TGTGCCAGCTCACCACCAGCCTGGGCCCAAGATGAAGCTTTCTTT.

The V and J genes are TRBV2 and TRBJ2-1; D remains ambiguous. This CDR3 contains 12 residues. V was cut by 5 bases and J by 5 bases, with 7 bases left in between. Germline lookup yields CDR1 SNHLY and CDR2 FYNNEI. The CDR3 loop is CASSQANNEQFF. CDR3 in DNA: TGTGCCAGCAGTCAGGCTAACAATGAGCAGTTCTTC.

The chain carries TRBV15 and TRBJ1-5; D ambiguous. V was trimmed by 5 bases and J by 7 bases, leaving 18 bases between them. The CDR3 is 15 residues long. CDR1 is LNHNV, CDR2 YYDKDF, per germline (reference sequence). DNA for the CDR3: TGTGCCACCAGCTTTTATGGAGATTCAAGGCAGCCCCAGCATTTT. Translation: CATSFYGDSRQPQHF.

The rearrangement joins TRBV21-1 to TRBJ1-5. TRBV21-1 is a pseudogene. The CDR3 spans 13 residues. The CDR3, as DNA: TGTGCCAGCAGCTATTTGGGAGGCCAGCCCCAGCATTTT. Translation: CASSYLGGQPQHF.

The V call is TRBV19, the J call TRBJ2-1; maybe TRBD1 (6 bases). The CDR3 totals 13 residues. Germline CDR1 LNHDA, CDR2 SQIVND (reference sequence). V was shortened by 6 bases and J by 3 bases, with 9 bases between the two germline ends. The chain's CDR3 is CASRADSYNEQFF. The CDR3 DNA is TGTGCCAGTAGGGCGGACAGCTACAATGAGCAGTTCTTC.

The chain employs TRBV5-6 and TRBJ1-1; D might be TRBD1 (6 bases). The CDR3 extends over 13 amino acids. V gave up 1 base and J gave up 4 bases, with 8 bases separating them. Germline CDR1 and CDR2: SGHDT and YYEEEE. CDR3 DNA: TGTGCCAGCAGCTTGAAAGGGGGCACTGAAGCTTTCTTT. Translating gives CASSLKGGTEAFF.

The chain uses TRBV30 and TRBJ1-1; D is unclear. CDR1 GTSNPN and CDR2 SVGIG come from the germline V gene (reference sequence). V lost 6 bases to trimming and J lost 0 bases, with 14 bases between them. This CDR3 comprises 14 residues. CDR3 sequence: CACFFSSVNTEAFF. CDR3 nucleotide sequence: TGTGCCTGCTTCTTTTCTTCAGTGAACACTGAAGCTTTCTTT.